This T cell receptor beta chain was retrieved from a study of OX40 agonist ivuxolimab in advanced cancers. As for the study in general: Given to patients was ivuxolimab, an agonistic anti-OX40 (CD134) antibody. Participants could have had prior anti-PD-1, anti-PD-L1 or anti-CTLA-4 therapy, and 40% had some.

The CDR3 is 16 amino acids. Germline loops: CDR1 SGHTA, CDR2 FQGTGA. Trimming stripped 6 bases from V and 4 bases from J, with 18 bases between. Data came from immunoSEQ multiplex PCR; TCRdb stores just in-frame clones and leaves some out. The sample records about 130,000 clones, 85% to 95% being singletons. The gene calls are TRBV7-3 and TRBJ2-2; TRBD1 is a possible D gene (7 bases). The receptor's source is an adult with an advanced solid tumor such as melanoma, head and neck, liver or kidney cancer. The sample here was CD4+ or CD8+ T cells sorted from blood, taken in a trial of the OX40 agonist ivuxolimab. CDR3 amino acids: CASSLPGQGGTGELFF. The CDR3 bases are TGTGCCAGCAGTCTCCCTGGGCAGGGGGGCACCGGGGAGCTGTTTTTT.